The 16 T cell receptor beta chains listed next were all sequenced from one sample in a study of blood T cell repertoires in COVID-19. This table comes from immunoSEQ multiplex PCR, and its TCRdb copy is limited to in-frame clones, with some not included. This table holds tens of thousands of clones, approximately 84% found once. Sample: peripheral blood. The receptors derive from a man aged 70 or older with acute or convalescent COVID-19.

The rearrangement joins TRBV21-1 to TRBJ2-3; the listed D gene, TRBD2, was not tested against the DNA. TRBV21-1 is termed a pseudogene. The CDR3 contains 15 residues. CDR3 DNA sequence: TGTGCCAGCAGCAGTTTAGCGGGGCAAACAGATACGCAGTATTTT. Translating it yields CASSSLAGQTDTQYF.

This chain links TRBV15 with TRBJ2-1; 13 bases fit TRBD2. CDR1 and CDR2 from the germline V gene are LNHNV and YYDKDF (reference sequence). V shed 3 bases and J 5 bases; nucleotides not matched to a gene: 4. CDR3 length: 16 residues. The CDR3 bases are TGTGCCACCAGCAGGGACGGGACTAGCGGGAACAATGAGCAGTTCTTC. Its protein product is CATSRDGTSGNNEQFF.

The rearrangement links TRBV11-3 to TRBJ2-3; tentatively, D is TRBD1 (6 bases). Trimming shortened V by 6 bases and J by 3 bases, and 19 bases separated the two germline ends. Germline lookup yields CDR1 SGHNT and CDR2 YENEEA. CDR3 length: 16 residues. The CDR3: CASRTDSPVRTDTQYF. In DNA form, the CDR3 reads TGTGCCAGCAGAACGGACAGCCCAGTGAGGACAGATACGCAGTATTTT. The variable domain in full, completed from reference TRBV11-3 and TRBJ2-3, reads EAGVVQSPRYKIIEKKQPVAFWCNPISGHNTLYWYLQNLGQGPELLIRYENEEAVDDSQLPKDRFSAERLKGVDSTLKIQPAELGDSAVYLCASRTDSPVRTDTQYFGPGTRLTVL.

This chain uses TRBV7-3 with TRBJ2-7; tentative D call: TRBD2 (6 bases). The CDR3 loop spans 15 amino acids. Germline-derived CDR1 and CDR2 are SGHTA and FQGTGA. Trimming pared 2 bases from V and 4 bases from J, leaving 15 bases between. CDR3 DNA: TGTGCCAGCAGCTTATTCGGAGGGAAGGATTACGAGCAGTACTTC. As protein: CASSLFGGKDYEQYF.

The chain carries TRBV13 and TRBJ2-3, with 9 bases aligning to TRBD2. The CDR3 has 18 amino acids. Germline V gene lookup returns CDR1 PRHDT and CDR2 FYEKMQ (reference sequence). The V and J ends lost 0 bases and 6 bases, in that order; junction bases with no gene match: 13. In nucleotides, the CDR3 is TGTGCCAGCAGCTTAGGCAATCTAGCGGGAATTCGTCGGGATACGCAGTATTTT. Its protein product is CASSLGNLAGIRRDTQYF. The variable domain in full, with the rest retrieved from reference TRBV13 and TRBJ2-3, is AAGVIQSPRHLIKEKRETATLKCYPIPRHDTVYWYQQGPGQDPQFLISFYEKMQSDKGSIPDRFSAQQFSDYHSELNMSSLELGDSALYFCASSLGNLAGIRRDTQYFGPGTRLTVL.

The chain combines TRBV2 with TRBJ2-1, with D perhaps TRBD2 (5 bases). Germline CDR1 SNHLY, CDR2 FYNNEI. V shed 4 bases and J shed 9 bases, with 13 bases lying between them. This CDR3 spans 13 amino acids. CDR3 nucleotides: TGTGCCAGCAGTGGGATCTCCGGAGGTGAGCAGTTCTTC. Translated, it gives CASSGISGGEQFF.

The gene calls are TRBV11-1 and TRBJ1-2; D remains ambiguous. CDR1 is SGHAT, CDR2 FQDESV, per germline (reference sequence). The V and J ends lost 5 bases and 2 bases respectively, with 9 bases between them. The CDR3 is 13 amino acids. CDR3 sequence (DNA): TGTGCCAGCAGCCGTGACAACAACTATGGCTACACCTTC. It encodes CASSRDNNYGYTF.

The chain recombines TRBV6-5 with TRBJ1-1; TRBD1 agrees at 7 bases. CDR1 MNHEY and CDR2 SVGAGI come from the germline V gene. The V segment lost 5 bases and the J segment 6 bases; nucleotides outside the gene matches: 6. The CDR3 loop spans 13 amino acids. CDR3 in amino acids: CASSLDRESEAFF. The CDR3 DNA follows: TGTGCCAGCAGTCTCGACAGGGAGTCTGAAGCTTTCTTT.

This chain uses TRBV29-1 with TRBJ2-3; 8 bases line up with TRBD2. Germline-derived CDR1 and CDR2 are SQVTM and ANQGSEA. With V trimmed by 3 bases and J by 0 bases, 2 bases remained unmatched. The CDR3 runs 14 residues. The CDR3, as DNA: TGCAGCGTTGACCCTAGCGGGAGCACAGATACGCAGTATTTT. It yields the protein CSVDPSGSTDTQYF.

The CDR3 protein is CAWSITSGSRTGELFF. The CDR3 nucleotides are TGTGCCTGGAGTATCACTAGCGGGAGTCGAACCGGGGAGCTGTTTTTT. V gene TRBV30 combines with J gene TRBJ2-2; 11 bases agree with TRBD2. Losses at the gene ends were 2 bases for V and 5 bases for J; bases not matched to a gene: 7. Germline lookup yields CDR1 GTSNPN and CDR2 SVGIG (reference sequence). CDR3 length: 16 residues.

This rearrangement joins TRBV10-3 to TRBJ2-1, with TRBD2 identical over 11 bases. CDR3 length equals 18 residues. V gave up 4 bases and J gave up 0 bases; unmatched junction bases: 8. Germline V CDR1 and CDR2: ENHRY, SYGVKD. CDR3 loop: CAISGSETSGSSYNEQFF. The CDR3 DNA follows: TGTGCCATCAGTGGATCAGAAACTAGCGGGAGCTCCTACAATGAGCAGTTCTTC.

This clone has ten or more counts. This chain joins TRBV15 and TRBJ2-1; 7 nucleotides agree with TRBD1. Trimming at V came to 5 bases and at J to 4 bases, leaving 14 bases not matched to a gene. The length of the CDR3 is 17 residues. From germline, CDR1 is LNHNV and CDR2 YYDKDF (reference sequence). Here the CDR3 reads CATSPNPPGTAYNEQFF. DNA of the CDR3: TGTGCCACCAGCCCTAACCCTCCCGGGACAGCTTACAATGAGCAGTTCTTC.

The V gene is TRBV7-2, the J gene TRBJ1-5; the D is unclear. CDR3 size: 13 residues. Trimming removed 0 bases at V and 5 bases at J, with 5 bases between. Germline-derived CDR1 and CDR2 are SGHTA and FQGNSA. CDR3 loop: CASSLALYQPQHF. DNA for the CDR3: TGTGCCAGCAGCTTAGCCCTATATCAGCCCCAGCATTTT.

This chain uses TRBV7-3 with TRBJ2-3; tentatively, D is TRBD1 (6 bases). This CDR3 is built from 14 residues. Germline CDR1 and CDR2: SGHTA and FQGTGA. V lost 3 bases, J lost 5 bases, and 12 bases lay in between. CDR3 region: CASSLTGRGDTQYF. As DNA, the CDR3 is TGTGCCAGCAGCTTGACAGGTCGTGGAGATACGCAGTATTTT. Supplemented by reference TRBV7-3 and TRBJ2-3, the full variable domain reads GAGVSQTPSNKVTEKGKYVELRCDPISGHTALYWYRQSLGQGPEFLIYFQGTGAADDSGLPNDRFFAVRPEGSVSTLKIQRTERGDSAVYLCASSLTGRGDTQYFGPGTRLTVL.

The chain links TRBV5-1 to TRBJ1-3; D is unresolved. Trimming took off 4 bases at V and 0 bases at J, with 11 bases between the two ends. The length of the CDR3 is 15 residues. From germline, CDR1 is SGHRS and CDR2 YFSETQ. The CDR3: CASSVDLSSGNTIYF. The DNA for the CDR3 is TGCGCCAGCAGCGTGGATTTGAGCTCTGGAAACACCATATATTTT.

The V call is TRBV7-2, the J call TRBJ2-2, with TRBD2 matching 10 bases. CDR3 size: 17 residues. With 3 bases clipped from V and 1 base from J, the junction kept 5 bases outside the gene matches. CDR1 SGHTA and CDR2 FQGNSA come from the germline V gene. CDR3 amino acids: CASSFPRTSGNTGELFF. In nucleotides, the CDR3 is TGTGCCAGCAGCTTCCCGCGGACTAGCGGGAACACCGGGGAGCTGTTTTTT.